The 18 T cell receptor beta chains below all came from one sample that was sequenced in a study of T cell responses to AZD1222 COVID-19 vaccine. Generated by immunoSEQ multiplex PCR, the TCRdb table keeps only in-frame clones and is missing some. Altogether hundreds of thousands of clones are present, under 95% being singletons, with the ten largest covering less than 1.2%. The starting material was peripheral blood, obtained on day 0 of MenACWY control vaccination. The receptors derive from an adult in good health.

The table lists this clone with a count of one. The chain combines TRBV20-1 with TRBJ1-2; unclear D gene. Germline assignment: CDR1 DFQATT and CDR2 SNEGSKA (reference sequence). V was trimmed by 5 bases and J by 4 bases, leaving 8 bases between them. The length of the CDR3 is 11 residues. The CDR3 nucleotides are TGCAGTGCTGGCGGGAGCTATGGCTACACCTTC. Protein product: CSAGGSYGYTF.

V is TRBV7-3 and J is TRBJ1-6, with a possible D match to TRBD1 (6 bases). Germline V gene lookup returns CDR1 SGHTA and CDR2 FQGTGA. V was trimmed by 5 bases and J by 7 bases, leaving 12 bases between them. This CDR3 region has 14 residues. CDR3 residues: CASSTAGVNSPLHF. As DNA, the CDR3 is TGTGCCAGCAGCACGGCAGGGGTCAATTCACCCCTCCACTTT.

V is TRBV9 and J is TRBJ2-3, with TRBD2 matching over 11 bases. CDR3 length: 14 amino acids. The junction had 4 bases not matched to a gene; V was cut back by 3 bases and J by 7 bases. The germline V gene encodes CDR1 SGDLS and CDR2 YYNGEE. CDR3 DNA sequence: TGTGCCAGCAGCGCGACTAGCGGGACATATACGCAGTATTTT. Its translation is CASSATSGTYTQYF.

The chain links TRBV28 to TRBJ1-2; 7 nucleotides align to TRBD1. The CDR3 runs to 12 residues. V shed 9 bases and J 4 bases; nucleotides not matched to a gene: 5. Germline V gene sequence: CDR1 MDHEN, CDR2 SYDVKM. The DNA of the CDR3 is TGTGCCAGTCATGGGACAGCCTATGGCTACACCTTC. Residues: CASHGTAYGYTF.

The CDR3 region has the DNA TGTGCCAGCAGCTTAGGGGGGACAGAGAACAATGAGCAGTTCTTC. Residues: CASSLGGTENNEQFF. The chain is built from TRBV7-2 and TRBJ2-1; the match to TRBD1 covers 7 bases. In germline, CDR1 is SGHTA, CDR2 FQGNSA. The trim removed 1 base at V and 5 bases at J, leaving 5 bases unmatched. This CDR3 has 15 amino acids.

The chain is built from TRBV19 and TRBJ2-5; D gene ambiguous. The CDR3 length is 14 residues. V lost 1 base and J 3 bases, leaving 9 bases between the germline ends. Germline V gives CDR1 LNHDA, CDR2 SQIVND (reference sequence). DNA for the CDR3: TGTGCCAGTAGTATAGCCGCCAGGAAAGAGACCCAGTACTTC. Its translation: CASSIAARKETQYF.

J is TRBJ1-1 and V is TRBV7-2, with D unresolved. The germline V and J ends were trimmed by 1 base and 7 bases, with 4 bases remaining between them. Germline CDR1 and CDR2: SGHTA and FQGNSA. The CDR3 length is 11 residues. The CDR3 nucleotides are TGTGCCAGCAGCTTAGGTCTTGAAGCTTTCTTT. Its translation: CASSLGLEAFF.

This chain links TRBV27 with TRBJ1-5; D uncertain. Germline CDR1 MNHEY, CDR2 SMNVEV (reference sequence). V lost 8 bases to trimming and J lost 0 bases, with 5 bases between them. CDR3 length: 12 residues. The CDR3 nucleotides are TGTGCCAGCCGAGATAGCAATCAGCCCCAGCATTTT. Translated: CASRDSNQPQHF.

The chain links TRBV5-1 to TRBJ2-2, with D uncertain. The CDR3 contains 14 residues. Germline V gene data show CDR1 as SGHRS and CDR2 as YFSETQ. Trimming removed 0 bases at V and 3 bases at J, with 6 bases between. The CDR3 coding sequence is TGCGCCAGCAGCTTGGGTCAGCACACCGGGGAGCTGTTTTTT. Its translation: CASSLGQHTGELFF.

In the case of this clone: Compared with germline, one end of the junction differs, possibly owing to a read error. This chain links TRBV28 with TRBJ1-2, with TRBD1 matching 7 bases. CDR1 and CDR2 from the germline V gene are MDHEN and SYDVKM. This CDR3 has 11 residues. CDR3 in amino acids: CASSLMGTASF. In DNA form, the CDR3 reads TGTGCCAGCAGTCTTATGGGGACAGCTTCCTTC.

This chain joins TRBV30 and TRBJ2-3; 9 bases match TRBD1. V trimming: 0 bases; J trimming: 5 bases; junction bases outside the gene matches: 6. CDR1 and CDR2 from the germline V gene are GTSNPN and SVGIG (reference sequence). The CDR3 spans 15 residues. The CDR3: CAWSVGQGNGDTQYF. CDR3 coding DNA: TGTGCCTGGAGTGTCGGACAGGGGAATGGAGATACGCAGTATTTT.

V usage is TRBV6-5 and J usage is TRBJ1-3; 7 bases are shared with TRBD1. CDR1 and CDR2 (germline): MNHEY, SVGAGI. The CDR3 contains 16 residues. V lost 2 bases, J lost 4 bases, and 8 bases stayed unmatched. CDR3 loop: CASSYTRGSRGNTIYF. CDR3 DNA: TGTGCCAGCAGTTACACCAGGGGGTCAAGAGGAAACACCATATATTTT.

This chain connects TRBV20-1 to TRBJ1-1; 12 bases are a match to TRBD1. The CDR3 length is 15 residues. Germline V lookup: CDR1 DFQATT, CDR2 SNEGSKA (reference sequence). V was pared by 3 bases and J by 0 bases, with 2 bases of the junction left unmatched. CDR3 protein: CSASGDRGLNTEAFF. CDR3 coding DNA: TGCAGTGCTAGTGGGGACAGGGGGCTGAACACTGAAGCTTTCTTT.

The chain links TRBV30 to TRBJ2-7, with TRBD1 identical over 8 bases. Germline CDR1 is GTSNPN and CDR2 is SVGIG (reference sequence). The CDR3 has 13 residues. V shed 5 bases and J 0 bases; nucleotides not matched to a gene: 3. The CDR3 coding sequence is TGTGCCTGGGACAGGGGTTACTCCTACGAGCAGTACTTC. This sequence encodes CAWDRGYSYEQYF.

The genes are TRBV18 and TRBJ1-1, with 9 bases that match TRBD1. The germline gives CDR1 KGHSH, CDR2 LQKENI. Losses at the gene ends were 3 bases for V and 7 bases for J; bases not matched to a gene: 9. The CDR3 length is 15 residues. The CDR3 sequence: CASSPGTGNILEAFF. CDR3 DNA sequence: TGTGCCAGCTCACCCGGGACAGGGAATATCCTTGAAGCTTTCTTT.

The rearrangement uses TRBV28 and TRBJ1-2; no clear D. CDR3 length: 13 residues. Germline-derived CDR1 and CDR2 are MDHEN and SYDVKM. The V gene lost 2 bases and the J gene lost 2 bases, with 6 bases spanning the gap. The CDR3 DNA sequence: TGTGCCAGCAGTTTAGCCACGAACTATGGCTACACCTTC. It is translated as CASSLATNYGYTF.

The J gene is TRBJ1-2, the V gene TRBV4-1; perhaps TRBD1 as D (6 bases). The V gene lost 4 bases and the J gene lost 4 bases, with 16 bases spanning the gap. The CDR3 spans 15 residues. The V gene's germline CDR1 is MGHRA and CDR2 YSYEKL. For the CDR3, the DNA is TGCGCCAGCAGCCCAACCGCACAGGGCCGCTATGGCTACACCTTC. Its protein is CASSPTAQGRYGYTF.

The rearrangement joins TRBV5-1 to TRBJ2-7, with 9 bases matching TRBD1. Germline V gene data show CDR1 as SGHRS and CDR2 as YFSETQ. This CDR3 region has 15 residues. V gave up 4 bases and J gave up 2 bases; unmatched junction bases: 7. The CDR3 region is CASSPGQGRTYEQYF. The CDR3 nucleotides read TGCGCCAGCAGCCCCGGACAGGGGCGTACCTACGAGCAGTACTTC.